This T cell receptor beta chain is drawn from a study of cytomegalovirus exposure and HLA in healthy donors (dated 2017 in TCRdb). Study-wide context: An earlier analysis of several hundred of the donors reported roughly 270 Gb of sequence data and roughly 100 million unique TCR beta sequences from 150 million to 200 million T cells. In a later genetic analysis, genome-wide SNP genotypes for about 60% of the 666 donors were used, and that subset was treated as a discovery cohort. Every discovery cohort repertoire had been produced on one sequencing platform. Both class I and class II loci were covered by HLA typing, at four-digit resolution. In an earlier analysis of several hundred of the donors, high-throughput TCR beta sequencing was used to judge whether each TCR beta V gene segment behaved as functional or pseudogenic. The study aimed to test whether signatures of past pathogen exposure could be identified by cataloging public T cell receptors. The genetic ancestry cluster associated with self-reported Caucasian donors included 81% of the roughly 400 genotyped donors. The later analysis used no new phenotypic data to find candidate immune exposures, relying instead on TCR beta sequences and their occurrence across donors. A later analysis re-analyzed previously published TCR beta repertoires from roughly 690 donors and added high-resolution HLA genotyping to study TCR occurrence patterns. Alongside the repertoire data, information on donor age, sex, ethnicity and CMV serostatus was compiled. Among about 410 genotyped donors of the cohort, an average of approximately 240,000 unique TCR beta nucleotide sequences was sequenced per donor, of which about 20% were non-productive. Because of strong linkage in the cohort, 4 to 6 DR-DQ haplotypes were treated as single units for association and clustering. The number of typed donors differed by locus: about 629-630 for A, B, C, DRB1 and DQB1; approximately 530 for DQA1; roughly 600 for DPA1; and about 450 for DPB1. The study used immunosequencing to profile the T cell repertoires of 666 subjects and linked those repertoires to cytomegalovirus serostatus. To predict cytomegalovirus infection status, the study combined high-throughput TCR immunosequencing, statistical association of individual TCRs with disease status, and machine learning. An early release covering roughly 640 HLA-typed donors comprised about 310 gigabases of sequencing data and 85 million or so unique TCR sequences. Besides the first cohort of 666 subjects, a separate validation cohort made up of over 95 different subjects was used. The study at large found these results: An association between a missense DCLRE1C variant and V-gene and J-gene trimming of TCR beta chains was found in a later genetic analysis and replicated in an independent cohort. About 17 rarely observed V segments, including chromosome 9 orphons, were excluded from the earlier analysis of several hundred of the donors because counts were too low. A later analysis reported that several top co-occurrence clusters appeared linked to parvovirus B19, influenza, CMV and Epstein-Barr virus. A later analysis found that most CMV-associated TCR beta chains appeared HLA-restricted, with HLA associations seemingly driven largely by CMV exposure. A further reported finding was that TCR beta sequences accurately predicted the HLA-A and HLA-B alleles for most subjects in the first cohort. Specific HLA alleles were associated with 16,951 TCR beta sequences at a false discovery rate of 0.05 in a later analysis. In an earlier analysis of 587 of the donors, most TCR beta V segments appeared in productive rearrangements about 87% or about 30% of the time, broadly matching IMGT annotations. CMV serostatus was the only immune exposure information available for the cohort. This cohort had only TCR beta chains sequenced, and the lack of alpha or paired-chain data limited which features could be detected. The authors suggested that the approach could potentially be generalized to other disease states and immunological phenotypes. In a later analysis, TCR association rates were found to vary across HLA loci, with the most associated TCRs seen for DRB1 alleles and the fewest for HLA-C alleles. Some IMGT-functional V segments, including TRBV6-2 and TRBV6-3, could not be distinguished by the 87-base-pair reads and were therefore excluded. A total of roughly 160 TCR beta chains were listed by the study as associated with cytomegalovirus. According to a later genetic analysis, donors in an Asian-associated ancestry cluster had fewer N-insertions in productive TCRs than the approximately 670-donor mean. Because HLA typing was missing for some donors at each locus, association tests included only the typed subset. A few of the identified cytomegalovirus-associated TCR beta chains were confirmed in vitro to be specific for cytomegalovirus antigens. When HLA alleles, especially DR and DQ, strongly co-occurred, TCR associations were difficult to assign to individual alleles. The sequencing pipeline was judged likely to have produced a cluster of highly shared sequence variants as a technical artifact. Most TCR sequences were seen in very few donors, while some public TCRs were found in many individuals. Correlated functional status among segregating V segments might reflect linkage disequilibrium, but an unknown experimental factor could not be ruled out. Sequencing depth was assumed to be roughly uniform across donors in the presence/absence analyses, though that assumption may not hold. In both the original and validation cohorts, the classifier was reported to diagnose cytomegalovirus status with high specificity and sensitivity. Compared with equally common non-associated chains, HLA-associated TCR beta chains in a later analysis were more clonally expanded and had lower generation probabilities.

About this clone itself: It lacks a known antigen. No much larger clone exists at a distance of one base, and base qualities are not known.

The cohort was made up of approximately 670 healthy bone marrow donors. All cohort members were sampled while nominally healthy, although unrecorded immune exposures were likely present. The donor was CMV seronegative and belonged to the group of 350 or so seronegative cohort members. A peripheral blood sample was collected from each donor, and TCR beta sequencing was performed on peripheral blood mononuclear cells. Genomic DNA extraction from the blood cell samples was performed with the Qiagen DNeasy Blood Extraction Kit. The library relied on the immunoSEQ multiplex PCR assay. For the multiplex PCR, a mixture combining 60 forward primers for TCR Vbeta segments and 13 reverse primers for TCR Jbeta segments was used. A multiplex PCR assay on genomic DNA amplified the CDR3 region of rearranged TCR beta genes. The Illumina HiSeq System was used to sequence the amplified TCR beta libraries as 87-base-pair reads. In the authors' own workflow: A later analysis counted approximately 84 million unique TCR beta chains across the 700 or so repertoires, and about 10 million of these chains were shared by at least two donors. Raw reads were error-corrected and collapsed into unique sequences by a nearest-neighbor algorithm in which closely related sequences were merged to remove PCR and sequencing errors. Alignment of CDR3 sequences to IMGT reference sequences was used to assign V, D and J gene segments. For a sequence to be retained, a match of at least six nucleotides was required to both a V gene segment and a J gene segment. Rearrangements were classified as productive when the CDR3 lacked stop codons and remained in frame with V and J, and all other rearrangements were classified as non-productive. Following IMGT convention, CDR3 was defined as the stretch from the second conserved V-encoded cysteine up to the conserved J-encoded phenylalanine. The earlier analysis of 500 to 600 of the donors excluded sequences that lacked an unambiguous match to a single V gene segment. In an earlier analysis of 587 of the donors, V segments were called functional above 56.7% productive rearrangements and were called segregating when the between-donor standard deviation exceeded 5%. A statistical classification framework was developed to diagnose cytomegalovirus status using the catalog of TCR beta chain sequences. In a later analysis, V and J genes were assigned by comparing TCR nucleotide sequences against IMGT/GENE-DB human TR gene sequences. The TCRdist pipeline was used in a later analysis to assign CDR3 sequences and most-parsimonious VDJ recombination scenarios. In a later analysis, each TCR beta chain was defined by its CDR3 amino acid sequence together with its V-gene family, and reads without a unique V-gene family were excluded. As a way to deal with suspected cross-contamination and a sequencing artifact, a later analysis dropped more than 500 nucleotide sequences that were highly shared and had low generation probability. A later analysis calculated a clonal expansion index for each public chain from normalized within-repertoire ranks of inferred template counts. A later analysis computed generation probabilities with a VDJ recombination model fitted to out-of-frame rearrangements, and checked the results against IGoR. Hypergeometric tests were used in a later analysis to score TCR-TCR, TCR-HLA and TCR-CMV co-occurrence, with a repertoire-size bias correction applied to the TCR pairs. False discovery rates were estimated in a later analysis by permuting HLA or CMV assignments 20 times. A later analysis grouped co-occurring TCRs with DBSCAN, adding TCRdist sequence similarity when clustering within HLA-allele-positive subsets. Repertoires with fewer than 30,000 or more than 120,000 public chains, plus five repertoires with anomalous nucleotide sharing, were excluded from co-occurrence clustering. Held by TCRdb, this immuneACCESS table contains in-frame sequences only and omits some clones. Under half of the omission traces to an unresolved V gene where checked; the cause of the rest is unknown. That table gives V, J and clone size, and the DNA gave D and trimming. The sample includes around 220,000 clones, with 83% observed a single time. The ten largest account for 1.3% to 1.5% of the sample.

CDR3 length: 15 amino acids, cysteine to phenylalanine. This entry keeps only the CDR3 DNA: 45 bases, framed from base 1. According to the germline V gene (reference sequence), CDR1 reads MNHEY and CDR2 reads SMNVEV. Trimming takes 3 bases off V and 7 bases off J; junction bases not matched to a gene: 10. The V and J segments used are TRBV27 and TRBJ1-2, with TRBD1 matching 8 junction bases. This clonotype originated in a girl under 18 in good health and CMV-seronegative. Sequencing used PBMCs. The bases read TGTGCCAGCAGTTTCAGGTCCCCAGGGGGCGGTGGCTACACCTTC. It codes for CASSFRSPGGGGYTF.